This T cell receptor (beta chain) was captured in a study of shared clonotypes between healthy human individuals. Study details: Three plates each covered CD4 naive and memory; CD8 naive two, CD8 memory one.

The CDR3 spans 17 residues. The ends were cut back, 3 bases at V and 13 bases at J, with 30 bases in the middle. CD8 memory comprised CD45RO+ plus CCR7-negative CD45RA+ TemRA cells. Note on this clone: The antigen remains undetermined.

Here immunoSEQ multiplex PCR was the method, and the copy in TCRdb shows in-frame clones only, minus some. The table shows around 100,000 clones, with about 67% occurring only once. General study results and limits: Larger estimated richness was generally seen in naive subsets than in memory subsets. Since donors were few, the genetic and exposure-history diversity represented was limited.

The receptor was derived from a woman in her twenties or thirties in good health. The chain links TRBV23-1 to TRBJ1-2, with a tentative D call TRBD1 (5 bases). TRBV23-1 is placed among ORFs of uncertain function. The sequenced sample consisted of memory CD8+ T cells sorted from blood. Stated subset: CD45RO+ cells pooled with CCR7-negative TemRA cells. The CDR3 DNA is TGCGCCAGCAGTCAGGGCTCTAGGGTACAGGTCATACGGGTCTGCACCTTC. The encoded protein is CASSQGSRVQVIRVCTF.